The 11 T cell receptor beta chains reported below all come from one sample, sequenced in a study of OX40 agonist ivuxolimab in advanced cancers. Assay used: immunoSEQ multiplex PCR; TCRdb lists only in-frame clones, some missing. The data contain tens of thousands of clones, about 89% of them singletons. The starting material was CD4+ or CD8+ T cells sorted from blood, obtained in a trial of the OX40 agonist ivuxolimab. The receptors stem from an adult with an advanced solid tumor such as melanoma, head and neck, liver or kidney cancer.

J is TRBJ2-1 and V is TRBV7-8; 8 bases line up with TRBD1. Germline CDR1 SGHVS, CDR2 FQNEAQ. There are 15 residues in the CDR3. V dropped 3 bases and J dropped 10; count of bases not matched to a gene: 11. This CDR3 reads CASSLAYRGTGEQFF. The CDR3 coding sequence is TGTGCCAGCAGCTTGGCTTACAGGGGGACCGGCGAGCAGTTCTTC.

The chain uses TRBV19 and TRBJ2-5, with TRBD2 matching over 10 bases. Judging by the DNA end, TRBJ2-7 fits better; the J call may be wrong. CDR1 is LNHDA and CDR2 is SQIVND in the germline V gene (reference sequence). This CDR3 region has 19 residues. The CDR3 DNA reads TGTGCCAGTAGTATGCGAATCGGGCTAGCGGGAGTCCCTCTCTACGAGCAGTACTTC. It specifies CASSMRIGLAGVPLYEQYF.

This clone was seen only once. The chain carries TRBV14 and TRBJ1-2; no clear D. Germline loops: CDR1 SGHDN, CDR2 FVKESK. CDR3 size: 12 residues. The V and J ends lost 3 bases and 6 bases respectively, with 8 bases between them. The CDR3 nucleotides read TGTGCCAGCAGCCAGGGAAGGGATGGCTACACCTTC. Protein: CASSQGRDGYTF.

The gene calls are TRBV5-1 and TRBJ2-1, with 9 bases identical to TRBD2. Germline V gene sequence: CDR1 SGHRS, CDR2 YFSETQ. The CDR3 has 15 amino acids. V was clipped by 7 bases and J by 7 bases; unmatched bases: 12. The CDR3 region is CASELAGGPVNEQFF. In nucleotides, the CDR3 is TGCGCCAGCGAGCTGGCGGGAGGGCCCGTGAATGAGCAGTTCTTC.

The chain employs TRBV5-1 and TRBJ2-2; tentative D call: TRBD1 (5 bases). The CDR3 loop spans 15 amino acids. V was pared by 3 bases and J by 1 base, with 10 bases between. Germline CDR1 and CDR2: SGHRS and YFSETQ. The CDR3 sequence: CASSSGQVNTGELFF. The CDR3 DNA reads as TGCGCCAGCAGCTCAGGGCAGGTGAACACCGGGGAGCTGTTTTTT.

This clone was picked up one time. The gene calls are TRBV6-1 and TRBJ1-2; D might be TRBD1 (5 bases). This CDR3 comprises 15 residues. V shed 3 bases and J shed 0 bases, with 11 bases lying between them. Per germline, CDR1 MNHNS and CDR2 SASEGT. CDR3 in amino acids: CASSDPGAANYGYTF. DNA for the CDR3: TGTGCCAGCAGTGATCCCGGGGCAGCTAACTATGGCTACACCTTC.

The CDR3 DNA is TGTGCCAGCAGTATTGACAGGGTCTACGAGCAGTACTTC. Protein product: CASSIDRVYEQYF. The rearrangement links TRBV6-1 to TRBJ2-7; TRBD1 matches 7 bases. J gave up 3 bases and V 5 bases, and 4 bases lay outside the gene matches. The CDR3 has 13 amino acids. Germline-derived CDR1 and CDR2 are MNHNS and SASEGT.

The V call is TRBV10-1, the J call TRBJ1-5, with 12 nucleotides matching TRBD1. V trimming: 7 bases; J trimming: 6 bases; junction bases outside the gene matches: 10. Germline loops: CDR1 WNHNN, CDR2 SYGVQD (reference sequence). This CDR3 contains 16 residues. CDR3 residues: CASTATGTGGSQPQHF. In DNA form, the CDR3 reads TGCGCCAGCACTGCGACCGGGACAGGGGGCTCTCAGCCCCAGCATTTT.

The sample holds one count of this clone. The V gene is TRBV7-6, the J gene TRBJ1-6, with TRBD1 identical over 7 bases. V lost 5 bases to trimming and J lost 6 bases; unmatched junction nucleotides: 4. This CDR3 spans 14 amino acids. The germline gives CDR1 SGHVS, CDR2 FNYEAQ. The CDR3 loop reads CASSPGTVNSPLHF. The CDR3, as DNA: TGTGCCAGCAGCCCCGGGACAGTTAATTCACCCCTCCACTTT. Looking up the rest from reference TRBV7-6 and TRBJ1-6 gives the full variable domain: GAGVSQSPRYKVTKRGQDVALRCDPISGHVSLYWYRQALGQGPEFLTYFNYEAQQDKSGLPNDRFSAERPEGSISTLTIQRTEQRDSAMYRCASSPGTVNSPLHFGNGTRLTVT.

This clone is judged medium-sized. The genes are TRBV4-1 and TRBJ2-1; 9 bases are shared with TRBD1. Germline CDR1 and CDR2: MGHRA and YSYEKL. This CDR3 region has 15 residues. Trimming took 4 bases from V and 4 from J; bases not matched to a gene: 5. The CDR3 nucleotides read TGCGCCAGCAGCCCACAGGGGGCTATGTACAATGAGCAGTTCTTC. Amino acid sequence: CASSPQGAMYNEQFF.

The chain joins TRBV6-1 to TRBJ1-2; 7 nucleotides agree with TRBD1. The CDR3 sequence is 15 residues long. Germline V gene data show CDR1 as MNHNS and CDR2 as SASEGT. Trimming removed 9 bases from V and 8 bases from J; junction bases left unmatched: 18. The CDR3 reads CASTEGGQQLGGYTF. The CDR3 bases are TGTGCCAGTACCGAGGGGGGACAGCAGTTGGGCGGCTACACCTTC.